One and the same sample provided the 4 T cell receptor beta chains below, sequenced in a study of T cell responses to AZD1222 COVID-19 vaccine. Assay used: immunoSEQ multiplex PCR; TCRdb lists only in-frame clones, some missing. Seen here are 120,000 to 150,000 clones, about 93% observed once, and the top ten hold roughly 5.5%. The source material was peripheral blood, sampled on day 0 of AZD1222 vaccination. These receptors all come from an adult in good health.

The rearrangement joins TRBV4-3 to TRBJ1-1; no reliable D call. Trimming shortened V by 4 bases and J by 3 bases, and 12 bases separated the two germline ends. The length of the CDR3 is 14 residues. Germline V gene data show CDR1 as LGHNA and CDR2 as YSLEER. Here the CDR3 reads CASSPRRVHTEAFF. Written as DNA, the CDR3 is TGCGCCAGCAGCCCTCGGAGGGTTCACACTGAAGCTTTCTTT.

V and J are TRBV6-5 and TRBJ1-1; D is perhaps TRBD1 (6 bases). Trimming stripped 0 bases from V and 11 bases from J, with 10 bases between. The CDR3 totals 12 residues. The germline V gene encodes CDR1 MNHEY and CDR2 SVGAGI. CDR3 nucleotides: TGTGCCAGCAGTTACTCAGGGGGGGCGGCTTTCTTT. It translates to CASSYSGGAAFF.

This clone was counted once. This sequence joins TRBV6-2 or TRBV6-3 and TRBJ2-1, with D possibly matching TRBD1 (5 bases). The ends were cut back, 2 bases at V and 1 base at J, with 9 bases in the middle. Looked up from germline, CDR1 is MNHEY and CDR2 is SVGEGT. The CDR3 has 15 residues. DNA for the CDR3: TGTGCCAGCAGTTACCAGGGTTGGTCCTACAATGAGCAGTTCTTC. As protein: CASSYQGWSYNEQFF.

This clone was recorded a few times. The CDR3 DNA is TGTGCCAGCAGCGTAGCAGGGGAAGTCCACGAGCAGTACTTC. Residues: CASSVAGEVHEQYF. V is TRBV9 and J is TRBJ2-7; maybe TRBD1 (6 bases). Germline lookup yields CDR1 SGDLS and CDR2 YYNGEE. The germline V and J ends were trimmed by 0 bases and 5 bases, with 12 bases remaining between them. CDR3 size: 14 residues.